This TCR beta chain was identified during a study of CD8 T cells in Susac syndrome. Germline CDR1 reads SQVTM; CDR2 reads ANQGSEA. Trimming took off 7 bases at V and 3 bases at J, with 12 bases between the two ends. The CDR3 covers 12 residues. Random hexamers primed reverse transcription of 0.5 to 1 ug RNA. TCRdb passed the immunoSEQ multiplex PCR reads through MiXCR, listing each CDR3 protein once. Of under 95,000 distinct CDR3 sequences listed, around 94% are singletons. The sample consisted of CD4+ T cells from PBMCs. The gene calls are TRBV29-1 and TRBJ1-2, with D possibly matching TRBD1 (5 bases). The sequence derives from a human donor with Susac syndrome. The CDR3 spells CSARTSDYGYTF. CDR3 sequence (DNA): TGCAGCGCCAGGACATCGGACTATGGCTACACCTTC.